The clone carrying this TCR beta chain was picked up one time. Its antigen is unidentified. This entry is derived from a study of cytotoxic CD8 clonotypes in ibrutinib-treated CLL. At the level of the study: Collecting the response samples happened after a median 12 months of treatment, with a range of 6 to 36.

Whole-study results and caveats: Higher clonality was seen at ibrutinib response and a return toward baseline at progression.

Method: immunoSEQ multiplex PCR; TCRdb's copy keeps in-frame clones and lacks some. Of 150,000 or so clones in the sample, 80% to 90% are singletons; the top ten hold roughly 1.9%. The CDR3 extends over 13 amino acids. Germline lookup yields CDR1 MNHNY and CDR2 SVGAGI (reference sequence). V dropped 2 bases and J dropped 2 bases, with 7 bases sitting between them. The sequence came from a human donor with chronic lymphocytic leukemia. The sample here was PBMCs, taken after 24 months of ibrutinib treatment. This chain connects TRBV6-6 to TRBJ2-7; D gene ambiguous. CDR3 in amino acids: CASSYTQTYEQYF. The CDR3 DNA is TGTGCCAGCAGTTACACTCAAACCTACGAGCAGTACTTC.